A single sample gave rise to the 25 T cell receptor beta chains below, sequenced in a study of blood T cell repertoires in COVID-19. Method: immunoSEQ multiplex PCR; TCRdb's copy keeps in-frame clones and lacks some. Of around 180,000 clones listed, about 85% were seen once; the top ten hold 9.8%. Sequenced: peripheral blood. The receptors derive from a woman over 75 with acute or convalescent COVID-19.

The chain joins TRBV7-2 to TRBJ2-1; 12 nucleotides agree with TRBD2. V lost 5 bases, J lost 5 bases, and 4 bases stayed unmatched. This CDR3 is built from 15 residues. Germline CDR1 reads SGHTA; CDR2 reads FQGNSA. The CDR3: CASSQRTSGDNEQFF. Written as DNA, the CDR3 is TGTGCCAGCAGCCAACGGACTAGCGGGGACAATGAGCAGTTCTTC.

The chain has TRBV5-4 and TRBJ2-5; D is possibly TRBD2 (7 bases). The CDR3 consists of 15 residues. Trimming removed 1 base from V and 3 bases from J, with 13 bases in between. The germline gives CDR1 SGHNT, CDR2 YYREEE (reference sequence). The CDR3 sequence is CASSLTGGPEETQYF. CDR3 DNA: TGTGCCAGCAGCTTGACGGGGGGCCCCGAAGAGACCCAGTACTTC. Drawing the rest from reference TRBV5-4 and TRBJ2-5, the complete variable domain is ETGVTQSPTHLIKTRGQQVTLRCSSQSGHNTVSWYQQALGQGPQFIFQYYREEENGRGNFPPRFSGLQFPNYSSELNVNALELDDSALYLCASSLTGGPEETQYFGPGTRLLVL.

V is TRBV10-3 and J is TRBJ2-3; 10 bases agree with TRBD2. Germline trimming cut 8 bases from V and 6 bases from J; bases unmatched to any gene: 8. Germline CDR1 reads ENHRY; CDR2 reads SYGVKD. The CDR3 has 14 amino acids. CDR3 DNA: TGTGCCATCCGGGCTAGCGGGAGTTACGATACGCAGTATTTT. It codes for CAIRASGSYDTQYF.

The J gene is TRBJ2-2, the V gene TRBV4-3; possible D gene TRBD1, 5 bases. Germline values: CDR1 LGHNA, CDR2 YSLEER. Trimming cost V 4 bases and J 2 bases, with 11 bases left between them. This CDR3 comprises 15 residues. The CDR3 region has the DNA TGCGCCAGCAGCCTCCAAGGGGCTAACACCGGGGAGCTGTTTTTT. Protein product: CASSLQGANTGELFF.

In this sample, this clone turned up a few times. The chain is built from TRBV29-1 and TRBJ1-2; TRBD1 might be the D (6 bases). Germline CDR1 and CDR2: SQVTM and ANQGSEA. The CDR3 spans 14 residues. Trimming took 7 bases from V and 4 from J, leaving 19 bases between them. CDR3: CSAEGGAISYGYTF. CDR3 DNA sequence: TGCAGCGCCGAAGGGGGGGCTATCAGCTATGGCTACACCTTC.

This sequence joins TRBV10-3 and TRBJ2-3; the D gene is possibly TRBD2 (6 bases). The CDR3 runs to 15 residues. Germline assignment: CDR1 ENHRY and CDR2 SYGVKD. Trimming removed 4 bases from V and 1 base from J, with 12 bases in between. CDR3 protein: CAISGGASGTDTQYF. The CDR3 nucleotides are TGTGCCATCAGTGGAGGGGCTAGCGGCACAGATACGCAGTATTTT.

This clone was counted once. This chain connects TRBV10-3 to TRBJ2-3, with TRBD2 matching over 9 bases. This CDR3 is 15 amino acids long. J gave up 5 bases and V 3 bases, and 6 bases lay outside the gene matches. Germline values: CDR1 ENHRY, CDR2 SYGVKD. In nucleotides, the CDR3 is TGTGCCATCAGTGATCGCGGGGGGGCCGGAGATACGCAGTATTTT. It yields the protein CAISDRGGAGDTQYF.

The count of this clone is one. The chain joins TRBV25-1 to TRBJ1-1, with D uncertain. The CDR3 contains 14 residues. Germline V CDR1 and CDR2: MGHDK, SYGVNS. The ends were cut back, 0 bases at V and 9 bases at J, with 14 bases in the middle. The CDR3 sequence: CASSEYPGGFKAFF. The CDR3 nucleotides read TGTGCCAGCAGTGAATATCCCGGCGGTTTTAAAGCTTTCTTT.

V is TRBV7-9 and J is TRBJ2-2; the D gene is possibly TRBD1 (6 bases). Deletions cut 5 bases from V and 1 base from J, with 14 bases between. The CDR3 runs to 16 residues. The germline CDR1 and CDR2 sequences are SEHNR and FQNEAQ (reference sequence). CDR3 residues: CASSTRTAQNTGELFF. The CDR3 region has the DNA TGTGCCAGCAGCACACGGACAGCACAGAACACCGGGGAGCTGTTTTTT. Using reference TRBV7-9 and TRBJ2-2 for the parts outside the CDR3, the full variable domain is DTGVSQNPRHKITKRGQNVTFRCDPISEHNRLYWYRQTLGQGPEFLTYFQNEAQLEKSRLLSDRFSAERPKGSFSTLEIQRTEQGDSAMYLCASSTRTAQNTGELFFGEGSRLTVL.

The rearrangement joins TRBV3-1 (or the pseudogene TRBV3-2) to TRBJ2-3; 8 positions match TRBD2. The V gene end was trimmed by 4 bases and the J gene end by 2 bases; junction bases not matched to a gene: 14. The germline V gene encodes CDR1 LGHDT and CDR2 YNNKEL (reference sequence). This CDR3 region has 18 residues. CDR3: CASSPIGPAGVDTDTQYF. The DNA of the CDR3 is TGTGCCAGCAGCCCCATCGGGCCAGCGGGGGTTGACACAGATACGCAGTATTTT.

The chain uses TRBV6-5 and TRBJ1-2; the match to TRBD1 covers 7 bases. Germline CDR1 and CDR2: MNHEY and SVGAGI. After removal of 2 bases from V and 4 bases from J, the junction contained 4 bases not matched to a gene. The CDR3 totals 14 residues. The CDR3 sequence is CASSYTRDSYGYTF. In DNA form, the CDR3 reads TGTGCCAGCAGTTACACCCGGGACAGCTATGGCTACACCTTC.

The rearrangement joins TRBV27 to TRBJ2-3, with TRBD2 matching over 7 bases. The germline V gene encodes CDR1 MNHEY and CDR2 SMNVEV (reference sequence). The CDR3 sequence is 14 residues long. V gave up 10 bases and J gave up 2 bases; unmatched junction bases: 9. In DNA, the CDR3 is TGTGCCACGAAACCAGCGGGATACACAGATACGCAGTATTTT. Protein sequence: CATKPAGYTDTQYF.

The rearrangement joins TRBV7-9 to TRBJ2-3; TRBD1 agrees at 8 bases. With V trimmed by 2 bases and J by 6 bases, 4 bases remained unmatched. From germline, CDR1 is SEHNR and CDR2 FQNEAQ (reference sequence). The CDR3 totals 14 residues. CDR3 region: CASSLYTGGDTQYF. The CDR3 DNA reads TGTGCCAGCAGCTTATATACAGGGGGGGATACGCAGTATTTT. Using reference TRBV7-9 and TRBJ2-3 for the parts outside the CDR3, the full variable domain is DTGVSQNPRHKITKRGQNVTFRCDPISEHNRLYWYRQTLGQGPEFLTYFQNEAQLEKSRLLSDRFSAERPKGSFSTLEIQRTEQGDSAMYLCASSLYTGGDTQYFGPGTRLTVL.

The chain couples TRBV7-2 to TRBJ2-5, with D possibly matching TRBD1 (6 bases). V lost 4 bases, J lost 5 bases, and 14 bases lay in between. In germline, CDR1 is SGHTA, CDR2 FQGNSA. CDR3 length equals 14 residues. CDR3 loop: CASSSDSGMETQYF. In DNA, the CDR3 is TGTGCCAGCAGCTCGGACAGCGGAATGGAGACCCAGTACTTC.

This sequence joins TRBV11-3 and TRBJ2-7, with 7 bases matching TRBD1. J lost 1 base, V lost 0 bases, and 3 bases had no gene match. Germline CDR1 is SGHNT and CDR2 is YENEEA. CDR3 length equals 15 residues. This CDR3 reads CASSLERGPSYEQYF. In DNA, the CDR3 is TGTGCCAGCAGCTTAGAAAGGGGGCCTTCCTACGAGCAGTACTTC.

This clone was counted between two and nine times. The V and J genes are TRBV10-1 and TRBJ1-2; D might be TRBD1 (5 bases). Germline CDR1 reads WNHNN; CDR2 reads SYGVQD (reference sequence). CDR3 length equals 13 residues. V gave up 4 bases and J gave up 5 bases, with 11 bases separating them. The CDR3 DNA is TGCGCCAGCAGTGCCGCCGACAGTTATGGCTACACCTTC. The encoded protein is CASSAADSYGYTF.

This clone was counted between two and nine times. V and J are TRBV5-1 and TRBJ2-2; 11 bases line up with TRBD2. The CDR3 totals 15 residues. CDR1 and CDR2 from the germline V gene are SGHRS and YFSETQ. J was trimmed by 3 bases and V by 5 bases; bases with no gene match: 3. CDR3 bases: TGCGCCAGCAGGCTGGGACTAGCGGACACCGGGGAGCTGTTTTTT. Encoded protein: CASRLGLADTGELFF.

This chain connects TRBV30 to TRBJ2-2; D may be TRBD1 (5 bases). The CDR3 consists of 14 residues. Germline assignment: CDR1 GTSNPN and CDR2 SVGIG (reference sequence). The V end lost 5 bases, the J end lost 2 bases, and 12 bases lay between the germline ends. The CDR3, as DNA: TGTGCCTGGGGGGCCATACCAAACACCGGGGAGCTGTTTTTT. Translating it yields CAWGAIPNTGELFF. Using reference TRBV30 and TRBJ2-2 for the parts outside the CDR3, the full variable domain is SQTIHQWPATLVQPVGSPLSLECTVEGTSNPNLYWYRQAAGRGLQLLFYSVGIGQISSEVPQNLSASRPQDRQFILSSKKLLLSDSGFYLCAWGAIPNTGELFFGEGSRLTVL.

CDR3 sequence reads: CASSYSRQQPQHF. CDR3 in DNA: TGTGCCAGCAGTTACTCTCGACAGCAGCCCCAGCATTTT. The chain carries TRBV6-5 and TRBJ1-5, with D possibly matching TRBD1 (5 bases). CDR3 size: 13 residues. V lost 0 bases and J 7 bases, leaving 7 bases between the germline ends. CDR1 is MNHEY, CDR2 SVGAGI, per germline.

The chain employs TRBV7-9 and TRBJ2-7; the D gene is possibly TRBD1 (5 bases). V lost 5 bases and J 7 bases, leaving 12 bases between the germline ends. Germline V gene sequence: CDR1 SEHNR, CDR2 FQNEAQ (reference sequence). CDR3 length: 12 residues. CDR3 bases: TGTGCCAGCAGCCGAGGCAGGGAAGAGCAGTACTTC. It encodes CASSRGREEQYF.

DNA for the CDR3: TGTGCCAGCTCGCTCGGGACTTATTATAGCAATCAGCCCCAGCATTTT. It translates to CASSLGTYYSNQPQHF. The chain links TRBV18 to TRBJ1-5; D is perhaps TRBD1 (5 bases). V gave up 6 bases and J gave up 0 bases, with 15 bases separating them. Germline V lookup: CDR1 KGHSH, CDR2 LQKENI. The CDR3 contains 16 residues.

This clone was recorded once. The J gene is TRBJ1-1, the V gene TRBV9, with D uncertain. The germline V and J ends were trimmed by 0 bases and 5 bases, with 8 bases remaining between them. CDR3 size: 13 residues. CDR1 and CDR2 from the germline V gene are SGDLS and YYNGEE. CDR3 in amino acids: CASSVDFGTEAFF. The CDR3 region has the DNA TGTGCCAGCAGCGTAGACTTCGGGACTGAAGCTTTCTTT.

This chain links TRBV19 with TRBJ1-1; no reliable D call. The length of the CDR3 is 14 residues. CDR1 and CDR2 from the germline V gene are LNHDA and SQIVND (reference sequence). Trimming removed 5 bases from V and 1 base from J, with 11 bases in between. The CDR3 region has the DNA TGTGCCAGTAGTCCAAGACACCCGAACACTGAAGCTTTCTTT. Its protein is CASSPRHPNTEAFF. The whole variable domain, remainder taken from reference TRBV19 and TRBJ1-1, is DGGITQSPKYLFRKEGQNVTLSCEQNLNHDAMYWYRQDPGQGLRLIYYSQIVNDFQKGDIAEGYSVSREKKESFPLTVTSAQKNPTAFYLCASSPRHPNTEAFFGQGTRLTVV.

V is TRBV19 and J is TRBJ2-5; TRBD1 aligns across 7 bases. The V and J ends lost 2 bases and 4 bases, in that order; junction bases with no gene match: 4. Germline V CDR1 and CDR2: LNHDA, SQIVND (reference sequence). This CDR3 is 14 amino acids long. CDR3 amino acids: CASSIRQGGETQYF. CDR3 nucleotide sequence: TGTGCCAGTAGTATAAGACAGGGTGGAGAGACCCAGTACTTC.

This clone appeared a single time. The chain couples TRBV10-3 to TRBJ1-6; TRBD1 might be the D (5 bases). The CDR3 length is 14 residues. Germline CDR1 and CDR2: ENHRY and SYGVKD. Trimming removed 6 bases from V and 10 bases from J, with 16 bases in between. CDR3 protein: CAISGEGSGSPLHF. CDR3 sequence (DNA): TGTGCCATCAGCGGGGAGGGGTCGGGATCACCCCTCCACTTT.